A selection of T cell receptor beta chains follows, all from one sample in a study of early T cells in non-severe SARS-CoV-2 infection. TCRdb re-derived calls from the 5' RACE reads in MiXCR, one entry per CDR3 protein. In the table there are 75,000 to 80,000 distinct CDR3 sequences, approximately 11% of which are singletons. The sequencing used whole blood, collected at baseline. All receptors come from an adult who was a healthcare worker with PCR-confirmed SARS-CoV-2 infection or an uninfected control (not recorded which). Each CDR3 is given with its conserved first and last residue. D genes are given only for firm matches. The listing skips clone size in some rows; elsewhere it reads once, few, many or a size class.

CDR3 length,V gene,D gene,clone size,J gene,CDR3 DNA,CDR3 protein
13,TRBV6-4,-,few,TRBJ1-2,TGTGCCAGCAGTGGTGGAGGGAGTTATGGCTACACCTTC,CASSGGGSYGYTF
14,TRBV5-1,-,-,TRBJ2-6,TGCGCCAGCAGCTTGGTTACTGGGGCCAACGTCCTGACTTTC,CASSLVTGANVLTF
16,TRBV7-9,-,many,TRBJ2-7,TGTGCCAGCGAAAAATCGCCCTACCGTAGCTCCTACGAGCAGTACTTC,CASEKSPYRSSYEQYF
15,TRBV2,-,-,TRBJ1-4,TGTGCCAGCAGTGGGGGTTCCTGGGGGAATGAAAAACTGTTTTTT,CASSGGSWGNEKLFF
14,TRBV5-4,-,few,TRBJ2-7,TGTGCCAGCAGCATGGACAGCCAAACCTACGAGCAGTACTTC,CASSMDSQTYEQYF
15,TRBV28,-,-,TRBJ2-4,TGTGCCAGCAGTTTAGTACAGGGAAGTGGAAACATTCAGTACTTC,CASSLVQGSGNIQYF
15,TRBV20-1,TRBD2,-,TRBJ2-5,TGCAGTGCTATCCCTCGCCTAGCGGGCCCTGAGACCCAGTACTTC,CSAIPRLAGPETQYF
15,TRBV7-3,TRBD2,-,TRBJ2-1,TGTGCCAGCAGCTTAGTAGCGGGAGATTACAATGAGCAGTTCTTC,CASSLVAGDYNEQFF
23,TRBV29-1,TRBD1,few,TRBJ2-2,TGCAGCGTGGGAACCGGGACAGATCAAATTCCTCGGTTAAATCGAGGGGACACCGGGGAGCTGTTTTTT,CSVGTGTDQIPRLNRGDTGELFF
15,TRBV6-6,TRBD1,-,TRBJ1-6,TGTGCCAGCAGTTACTCGACAGGGGCGGATTCACCCCTCCACTTT,CASSYSTGADSPLHF
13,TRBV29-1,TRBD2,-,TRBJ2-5,TGCAGCGTTGCTTTAGCGGGGATGGAGACCCAGTACTTC,CSVALAGMETQYF
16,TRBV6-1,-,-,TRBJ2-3,TGTGCCAGCAGTCTCTCCCAGCAGGGTGGAGCAGATACGCAGTATTTT,CASSLSQQGGADTQYF
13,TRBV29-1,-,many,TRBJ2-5,TGCAGCGTTGACCAGGGGTTTAGAGAGACCCAGTACTTC,CSVDQGFRETQYF
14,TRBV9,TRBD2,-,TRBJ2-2,TGTGCCAGCAGCGCCACTAGCGGGGAAGGGGAGCTGTTTTTT,CASSATSGEGELFF